This T cell receptor (beta chain) was found in a study of blood T cell repertoires in COVID-19 (dated by TCRdb to between 2020 and 2021). General notes on the study: Collaborator samples came from the United States, Italy and Spain and covered acute and convalescent phases of COVID-19. The material from the prospective study consisted of cDNA or gDNA derived from T cells, B-cell-depleted T cells, or PBMCs. Deeply sampled blood TCRbeta repertoires from subjects exposed to, actively infected with, or recovered from COVID-19 were included in the dataset. The repertoires were released in a freely available public database meant as a resource for research on the immune response to SARS-CoV-2. Samples came from the ongoing ImmuneRACE study (first 160 participants) plus 1,254 subjects from 6 global collaborators. Nearly every sample came with metadata listing a de-identified subject ID, COVID-19 status, age in years and sex. Where available, HLA class I and class II types were taken from metadata supplied by the sample provider and were not determined by assay-based typing.

Of note for this clone: Which antigen it targets is not known. It is likely a read error, because the conserved phenylalanine at the end of the CDR3 is missing. It is unclear where the CDR3 begins or ends on the DNA, so no DNA is shown, and the CDR3 is as TCRdb lists it.

Whole blood was collected in K2EDTA tubes by collaborating institutions according to the institutions' own protocols. For TCRbeta analysis, collaborators shipped samples in one of three forms: frozen whole blood, isolated PBMCs, or DNA extracted from either of those sample types. The CDR3 has 11 amino acids, counting both end residues. CDR1 SNHLY and CDR2 FYNNEI were looked up in the germline V gene. The research as a whole found: How much clinical and demographic metadata was included differed by source and by participant, and the metadata was provided uncurated.

TCRbeta CDR3 regions were amplified from genomic DNA using the immunoSEQ Assay, a bias-controlled multiplex PCR. On the authors' methods: The number of nucleated cells in each sample was estimated by amplification of reference gene primers within the assay. To quantify the absolute abundance of each unique TCRbeta CDR3 rearrangement, sequence reads were collapsed and filtered. For each sample, productive Simpson clonality was calculated by taking the square root of Simpson's diversity index across productive rearrangements. The immuneACCESS repertoire file appears here via TCRdb, limited to in-frame rearrangements. These files lack a portion of the clones; in checked studies, under half of the deficit traces to unresolved V genes, and the cause of the others is not known. From that table come the V and J calls and clone size; the DNA was used to work out D and trimming. In all, the sample holds about 73,000 clones, and about four fifths of those were seen once. The top ten clonotypes cover 20% to 25% of the sample.

Sequencing was done on a sample of peripheral blood. The rearrangement combines TRBV2 with TRBJ1-4. This receptor was taken from a woman aged 65 to 85 with acute or convalescent COVID-19. The CDR3 region: CASSNLPGSGI.